This passage covers 17 T cell receptor beta chains from one sample sequenced in a study of beta chain features in type 1 diabetes. The study reverse transcribed the entire isolated RNA, so it sequenced expressed TCRB transcripts. Generated by immunoSEQ multiplex PCR, the TCRdb table keeps only in-frame clones and is missing some. The data show 360,000 or so clones, 15% to 20% seen once. Sequencing was carried out using naive CD4+ T cells from blood. The receptors shown here come from a young woman in good health.

The chain couples TRBV6-1 to TRBJ2-6, with D perhaps TRBD1 (6 bases). The CDR3 runs 12 residues. V was clipped by 4 bases and J by 13 bases, with 11 bases between them. The germline CDR1 and CDR2 sequences are MNHNS and SASEGT. The CDR3 is CASSAPDRVLTF. As DNA, the CDR3 is TGTGCCAGCAGTGCTCCGGACAGAGTCCTGACTTTC.

The V gene is TRBV7-9, the J gene TRBJ2-7; D not certain. V was cut by 1 base and J by 6 bases, with 10 bases left in between. The length of the CDR3 is 13 residues. Germline CDR1 is SEHNR and CDR2 is FQNEAQ (reference sequence). CDR3 amino acids: CASSLVLNGEQYF. The CDR3 DNA reads as TGTGCCAGCAGCTTAGTTCTGAACGGCGAGCAGTACTTC.

This clone has only a few counts. The rearrangement joins TRBV2 to TRBJ1-1, with a possible D match to TRBD1 (5 bases). The ends were cut back, 7 bases at V and 4 bases at J, with 16 bases in the middle. This CDR3 region has 14 residues. Looked up from germline, CDR1 is SNHLY and CDR2 is FYNNEI. In nucleotides, the CDR3 is TGTGCCAGCACCACACGACCTCAGGGCACTGAAGCTTTCTTT. Translation gives CASTTRPQGTEAFF.

The chain links TRBV9 to TRBJ2-2; 10 positions match TRBD2. Germline loops: CDR1 SGDLS, CDR2 YYNGEE. This CDR3 comprises 14 residues. Trimming at V came to 5 bases and at J to 3 bases, leaving 1 base not matched to a gene. CDR3: CASRLAGDTGELFF. CDR3 in DNA: TGTGCCAGCAGGCTAGCGGGGGACACCGGGGAGCTGTTTTTT.

This chain joins TRBV4-3 and TRBJ1-1, with a tentative D call TRBD1 (6 bases). The CDR3 totals 14 residues. Trimming stripped 0 bases from V and 8 bases from J, with 13 bases between. CDR1 is LGHNA and CDR2 is YSLEER in the germline V gene. Here the CDR3 reads CASSQDGRGEEAFF. CDR3 coding DNA: TGCGCCAGCAGCCAAGATGGGAGGGGGGAGGAAGCTTTCTTT.

This clone appeared a few times. The chain has TRBV5-1 and TRBJ1-6; D is uncertain. CDR1 is SGHRS, CDR2 YFSETQ, per germline. Trimming took 0 bases from V and 0 from J, leaving 7 bases between them. This CDR3 is 16 amino acids long. CDR3 loop: CASSLAGSSYNSPLHF. Written as DNA, the CDR3 is TGCGCCAGCAGCTTGGCGGGTAGCTCCTATAATTCACCCCTCCACTTT.

This clone has a handful of counts. This sample includes further DNA sequences coding for the same CDR3. V usage is TRBV6-6 and J usage is TRBJ2-7; the match to TRBD2 covers 10 bases. The CDR3 sequence is 15 residues long. J gave up 1 base and V 6 bases, and 6 bases lay outside the gene matches. Germline CDR1 is MNHNY and CDR2 is SVGAGI (reference sequence). DNA for the CDR3: TGTGCCAGCAGCTCGAGGACTAGCGGATCCTACGAGCAGTACTTC. The encoded protein is CASSSRTSGSYEQYF.

This rearrangement joins TRBV7-2 to TRBJ2-7, with D perhaps TRBD1 (6 bases). Germline loops: CDR1 SGHTA, CDR2 FQGNSA. This CDR3 contains 17 residues. V was shortened by 3 bases and J by 0 bases, with 18 bases between the two germline ends. The CDR3 DNA reads TGTGCCAGCAGCTTCCCCCGCCAGGGGCGCGTCTCCTACGAGCAGTACTTC. Its protein is CASSFPRQGRVSYEQYF.

The J gene is TRBJ1-1, the V gene TRBV11-1; D remains ambiguous. The germline gives CDR1 SGHAT, CDR2 FQDESV (reference sequence). The CDR3 has 14 residues. The V end lost 5 bases, the J end lost 4 bases, and 14 bases lay between the germline ends. CDR3 nucleotides: TGTGCCAGCAGCCCCCCCGGCGGGAGCACTGAAGCTTTCTTT. Translation gives CASSPPGGSTEAFF.

This clone was picked up a small number of times. The chain combines TRBV2 with TRBJ2-3, with D maybe TRBD1 (5 bases). Germline CDR1 SNHLY, CDR2 FYNNEI. This CDR3 has 13 amino acids. Trimming removed 0 bases from V and 5 bases from J, with 6 bases in between. The CDR3 here is CASSEAQGDTQYF. CDR3 nucleotides: TGTGCCAGCAGTGAAGCGCAGGGAGATACGCAGTATTTT.

The chain combines TRBV5-1 with TRBJ2-7; 7 bases fit TRBD2. V dropped 4 bases and J dropped 3; count of bases not matched to a gene: 7. The germline V gene has CDR1 SGHRS and CDR2 YFSETQ. The CDR3 loop spans 14 amino acids. The CDR3 is CASSPAGTNYEQYF. CDR3 in DNA: TGCGCCAGCAGCCCGGCAGGGACTAACTACGAGCAGTACTTC. Using reference TRBV5-1 and TRBJ2-7 for the parts outside the CDR3, the full variable domain is KAGVTQTPRYLIKTRGQQVTLSCSPISGHRSVSWYQQTPGQGLQFLFEYFSETQRNKGNFPGRFSGRQFSNSRSEMNVSTLELGDSALYLCASSPAGTNYEQYFGPGTRLTVT.

The chain joins TRBV10-3 to TRBJ2-7; D remains unclear. Trimming removed 0 bases from V and 1 base from J, with 7 bases in between. Germline V gene data show CDR1 as ENHRY and CDR2 as SYGVKD. The CDR3 totals 14 residues. CDR3 DNA sequence: TGTGCCATCAGTGAGTCCCCGGGTTCCTACGAGCAGTACTTC. Its protein is CAISESPGSYEQYF.

This chain links TRBV5-1 with TRBJ2-7; possible D gene TRBD1, 6 bases. Germline-derived CDR1 and CDR2 are SGHRS and YFSETQ. V lost 4 bases and J 3 bases, leaving 17 bases between the germline ends. The CDR3 contains 15 residues. The CDR3 nucleotides are TGCGCCAGCAGCAATCCCGGGACAAACAACTACGAGCAGTACTTC. It encodes CASSNPGTNNYEQYF.

In its sample, this clone was seen a few times. In the same sample, other DNA sequences code for this CDR3. The chain uses TRBV30 and TRBJ1-1; the D is unclear. V was pared by 0 bases and J by 1 base, with 6 bases between. This CDR3 is built from 13 residues. Per the germline V gene, CDR1 is GTSNPN and CDR2 is SVGIG (reference sequence). As DNA, the CDR3 is TGTGCCTGGAGTGTTGGGAGGAACACTGAAGCTTTCTTT. Protein product: CAWSVGRNTEAFF.

The genes are TRBV1 and TRBJ1-4. TRBV1 represents a pseudogene. CDR3 size: 14 residues. The CDR3 loop is CTSLPRSTNEKLFF. For the CDR3, the DNA is TGCACCAGCCTCCCTAGATCAACTAATGAAAAACTGTTTTTT.

This sequence joins TRBV5-1 and TRBJ2-7, with D possibly TRBD1 on 5 matching bases. Trimming removed 0 bases at V and 0 bases at J, with 10 bases between. The germline V gene has CDR1 SGHRS and CDR2 YFSETQ. This CDR3 is 15 amino acids long. The CDR3 loop is CASSLDVTASYEQYF. DNA for the CDR3: TGCGCCAGCAGCTTGGACGTGACAGCCTCCTACGAGCAGTACTTC.

The J gene is TRBJ1-5, the V gene TRBV4-1; tentatively, D is TRBD1 (5 bases). The CDR3 runs to 16 residues. CDR1 is MGHRA, CDR2 YSYEKL, per germline. The V and J ends lost 0 bases and 5 bases respectively, with 14 bases between them. The CDR3 coding sequence is TGCGCCAGCAGCCAAGAGTTCGGCAGGGACTATCAGCCCCAGCATTTT. Translating it yields CASSQEFGRDYQPQHF.